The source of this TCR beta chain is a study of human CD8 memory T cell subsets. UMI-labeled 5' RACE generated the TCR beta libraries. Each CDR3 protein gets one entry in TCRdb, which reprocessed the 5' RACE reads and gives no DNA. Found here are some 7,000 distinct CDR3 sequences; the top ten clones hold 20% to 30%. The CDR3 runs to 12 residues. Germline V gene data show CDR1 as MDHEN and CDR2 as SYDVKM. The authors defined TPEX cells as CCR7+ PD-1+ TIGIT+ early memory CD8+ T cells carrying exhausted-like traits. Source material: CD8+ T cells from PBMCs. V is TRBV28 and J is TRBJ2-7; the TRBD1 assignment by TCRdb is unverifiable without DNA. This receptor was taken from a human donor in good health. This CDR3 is CASRRGSYEQYF.